Presented here are 18 T cell receptor beta chains from one specimen sequenced in a study of PD-1 blockade in classical Hodgkin lymphoma. Repertoires were generated with immunoSEQ multiplex PCR, while TCRdb's copy carries only in-frame clones and drops some. Found here are 25,000 to 35,000 clones, approximately 94% of them singletons; the top ten hold 2% to 2.5%. The sample's time point: newly diagnosed, previously untreated cHL patient sample. The specimen sequenced was peripheral blood mononuclear cells (PBMCs). Source of these receptors: a human donor with classical Hodgkin lymphoma.

The chain joins TRBV5-1 to TRBJ2-7; 9 bases match TRBD1. The V gene end was trimmed by 0 bases and the J gene end by 4 bases; junction bases not matched to a gene: 5. The germline gives CDR1 SGHRS, CDR2 YFSETQ. The CDR3 is 15 amino acids. The CDR3 bases are TGCGCCAGCAGCTTGGGAGGGACAGGGTATTACGAGCAGTACTTC. This sequence encodes CASSLGGTGYYEQYF. The full variable domain, completed using reference TRBV5-1 and TRBJ2-7, is KAGVTQTPRYLIKTRGQQVTLSCSPISGHRSVSWYQQTPGQGLQFLFEYFSETQRNKGNFPGRFSGRQFSNSRSEMNVSTLELGDSALYLCASSLGGTGYYEQYFGPGTRLTVT.

The gene calls are TRBV27 and TRBJ1-2; D not resolved. CDR3 size: 14 residues. With 2 bases removed from V and 2 bases from J, the gap between germline ends came to 9 bases. The germline gives CDR1 MNHEY, CDR2 SMNVEV (reference sequence). In nucleotides, the CDR3 is TGTGCCAGCAGTTTAAAGGGCCAGAACTATGGCTACACCTTC. Translation gives CASSLKGQNYGYTF.

V gene TRBV4-2 combines with J gene TRBJ2-3, with TRBD2 identical over 8 bases. CDR1 is LGHNA and CDR2 is YNFKEQ in the germline V gene. J was trimmed by 2 bases and V by 1 base; bases with no gene match: 14. The CDR3 totals 19 residues. The CDR3: CASSQGYYVAGQDTDTQYF. CDR3 nucleotide sequence: TGTGCCAGCAGCCAAGGATATTATGTAGCGGGGCAGGACACAGATACGCAGTATTTT.

V usage is TRBV5-4 and J usage is TRBJ2-2, with D unclear. Germline values: CDR1 SGHNT, CDR2 YYREEE (reference sequence). The CDR3 loop spans 14 amino acids. Trimming removed 2 bases at V and 6 bases at J, with 11 bases between. The CDR3 protein is CASSLNPVAGELFF. DNA of the CDR3: TGTGCCAGCAGCTTAAATCCCGTCGCCGGGGAGCTGTTTTTT.

This clone showed up just once. The CDR3 sequence: CASSIGDSNQPQHF. CDR3 nucleotide sequence: TGTGCCAGTAGTATCGGGGATAGCAATCAGCCCCAGCATTTT. The rearrangement uses TRBV19 and TRBJ1-5; unclear D gene. The CDR3 length is 14 residues. Germline values: CDR1 LNHDA, CDR2 SQIVND (reference sequence). V lost 3 bases, J lost 0 bases, and 6 bases lay in between.

The rearrangement links TRBV10-3 to TRBJ1-1; D may be TRBD1 (5 bases). Trimming pared 4 bases from V and 2 bases from J, leaving 20 bases between. Germline loops: CDR1 ENHRY, CDR2 SYGVKD. CDR3 size: 17 residues. The CDR3 region is CAISVRDLREGNTEAFF. The DNA for the CDR3 is TGTGCCATCAGTGTCCGGGACCTAAGGGAGGGTAACACTGAAGCTTTCTTT.

CDR3 loop: CASSRASVLVGYEQFF. DNA for the CDR3: TGTGCCAGCAGCCGGGCCTCCGTACTAGTGGGATACGAGCAGTTCTTC. This chain connects TRBV27 to TRBJ2-1; D perhaps matches TRBD2 (5 bases). The CDR3 is made up of 16 amino acids. V was clipped by 6 bases and J by 10 bases, with 25 bases between them. Germline assignment: CDR1 MNHEY and CDR2 SMNVEV (reference sequence).

This sequence joins TRBV5-1 and TRBJ2-3; tentative D call: TRBD2 (6 bases). CDR3 length: 16 amino acids. The V gene lost 8 bases and the J gene lost 5 bases, with 24 bases spanning the gap. CDR1 SGHRS and CDR2 YFSETQ come from the germline V gene. Here the CDR3 reads CASVSTPGLPGDTQYF. CDR3 DNA: TGCGCCAGTGTATCGACACCGGGACTTCCCGGAGATACGCAGTATTTT.

The chain links TRBV9 to TRBJ2-1; 10 bases match TRBD1. The germline CDR1 and CDR2 sequences are SGDLS and YYNGEE. This CDR3 has 15 residues. V shed 4 bases, J shed 5 bases, and the junction held 6 bases outside the gene matches. Written as DNA, the CDR3 is TGTGCCAGCAGCACCCGACAGGGGGCAGACAATGAGCAGTTCTTC. It translates to CASSTRQGADNEQFF.

The chain joins TRBV2 to TRBJ1-2; no reliable D call. V lost 6 bases, J lost 8 bases, and 13 bases lay in between. Germline V CDR1 and CDR2: SNHLY, FYNNEI. The CDR3 has 12 residues. CDR3: CASRENTPGYTF. The CDR3 coding sequence is TGTGCCAGCAGGGAAAACACGCCCGGCTACACCTTC.

This chain joins TRBV2 and TRBJ2-1, with TRBD1 identical over 12 bases. Germline trimming cut 8 bases from V and 9 bases from J; bases unmatched to any gene: 8. This CDR3 has 14 amino acids. CDR1 and CDR2 (germline): SNHLY, FYNNEI. The CDR3 nucleotides are TGTGCCAGCGGATACCGGGACAGGGGGCCTGAGCAGTTCTTC. Translating gives CASGYRDRGPEQFF.

As DNA, the CDR3 is TGTGCCACCAGCAGAGGGAGGGACACTGAAGCTTTCTTT. This translates into CATSRGRDTEAFF. The gene calls are TRBV15 and TRBJ1-1, with D unresolved. V was shortened by 1 base and J by 3 bases, with 6 bases between the two germline ends. This CDR3 has 13 amino acids. In germline, CDR1 is LNHNV, CDR2 YYDKDF (reference sequence).

The V gene is TRBV6-1, the J gene TRBJ2-4; 9 bases map to TRBD2. The CDR3 is 16 amino acids. Germline-derived CDR1 and CDR2 are MNHNS and SASEGT. V gave up 3 bases and J gave up 6 bases; unmatched junction bases: 9. CDR3 sequence reads: CASSDIAGVSGNIQYF. The CDR3 nucleotides read TGTGCCAGCAGTGATATAGCGGGAGTTAGTGGAAACATTCAGTACTTC.

The chain links TRBV5-1 to TRBJ2-7; 7 bases align to TRBD2. CDR1 is SGHRS, CDR2 YFSETQ, per germline. This CDR3 has 15 residues. J was trimmed by 2 bases and V by 2 bases; bases with no gene match: 7. The CDR3 DNA follows: TGCGCCAGCAGCTTCAACCGGGAGGTTACCTACGAGCAGTACTTC. Encoded protein: CASSFNREVTYEQYF.

The rearrangement joins TRBV7-9 to TRBJ1-1, with a tentative D call TRBD1 (6 bases). The germline gives CDR1 SEHNR, CDR2 FQNEAQ (reference sequence). V was shortened by 3 bases and J by 3 bases, with 11 bases between the two germline ends. The CDR3 is 14 residues long. In nucleotides, the CDR3 is TGTGCCAGCAGCTTGGGGGCGGCGGACACTGAAGCTTTCTTT. Protein: CASSLGAADTEAFF.

This chain uses TRBV12-5 with TRBJ2-1; D uncertain. Germline V gives CDR1 LGHNT, CDR2 FRNRAP. The V end lost 6 bases, the J end lost 10 bases, and 10 bases lay between the germline ends. The CDR3 is 11 residues long. The CDR3 sequence: CASGLGEEQFF. CDR3 nucleotides: TGTGCTAGTGGATTAGGAGAAGAGCAGTTCTTC.

The gene calls are TRBV27 and TRBJ2-1; 12 bases match TRBD2. The germline V gene has CDR1 MNHEY and CDR2 SMNVEV (reference sequence). There are 18 residues in the CDR3. V trimming: 1 base; J trimming: 1 base; junction bases outside the gene matches: 5. The CDR3 reads CASSLWLAGGPSYNEQFF. Written as DNA, the CDR3 is TGTGCCAGCAGTTTATGGCTAGCGGGGGGGCCTTCCTACAATGAGCAGTTCTTC.

The chain combines TRBV6-6 with TRBJ1-2, with D uncertain. The CDR3 runs to 11 residues. V lost 5 bases to trimming and J lost 2 bases, with 3 bases between them. Germline assignment: CDR1 MNHNY and CDR2 SVGAGI (reference sequence). CDR3 coding DNA: TGTGCCAGCAGTAAAAACTATGGCTACACCTTC. As protein: CASSKNYGYTF.